This T cell receptor beta chain was captured in a study of blood T cell repertoires in COVID-19. The method was immunoSEQ multiplex PCR; TCRdb's version includes in-frame clones alone and lacks a portion of them. Of over 200,000 clones listed, 80% to 90% were seen once; the top ten hold under 2.5%. Study members were between about 18 and 100 years old and lived in approximately 25 US regions. Resolution of symptoms, clearance, or two negative PCRs was present in recovered Cohort 3 donors. The CDR3 runs to 16 residues. With V trimmed by 4 bases and J by 8 bases, 16 bases remained unmatched. Germline CDR1 reads SGHAT; CDR2 reads FQNNGV.

What was sequenced was PBMCs or T cells enriched from blood (not recorded which). This sequence originates from a woman aged 45-60 years who had recovered from COVID-19. The chain carries TRBV11-2 and TRBJ1-2; TRBD1 matches at 7 bases. The DNA for the CDR3 is TGTGCCAGCAGCTCCCTCAGGTCGGGACAGAATCCCGGCTACACCTTC. Translating it yields CASSSLRSGQNPGYTF.